The 27 T cell receptor beta chains listed next were all sequenced from one sample in a study of T cell repertoires in cytomegalovirus infection (dated by TCRdb to between 2018 and 2020). For these receptors, no antigen is known. Sequenced on an Illumina HiSeq 1500. Through fastp at Q25 and MiXCR, TCRdb rebuilt clones from the public reads, retaining in-frame beta chains. Each record represents a unique CDR3 protein, reported with the most common genes and DNA among its rows. The sample data list approximately 470,000 distinct CDR3 sequences, and under 45% of these were observed just once. The leading ten clones occupy about two fifths of the sample. The sample's treatment or condition label, decoded: in vitro stimulation with specific CMV peptide epitopes to enrich CMV-specific T cells. The sequencing used cultured PBMCs, collected from culture after CMV antigen stimulation. The receptors derive from a human donor in good health (CMV status not recorded). Some clones in this sample may be carry-over from other donors' samples.

This clonotype was counted a few times. The V and J genes are TRBV7-2 and TRBJ2-7, with 11 nucleotides matching TRBD1. CDR3 size: 13 residues. V gave up 7 bases and J gave up 9 bases; unmatched junction bases: 8. CDR1 and CDR2 from the germline V gene are SGHTA and FQGNSA. The CDR3 region is CASTLGQGVLQYF. The CDR3 nucleotides read TGTGCCAGCACCTTGGGACAGGGGGTTTTGCAGTACTTC.

CDR3 sequence: CASSHQTGPLFNEQFF. The CDR3, as DNA: TGCGCCAGCAGCCACCAGACCGGGCCTCTTTTCAATGAGCAGTTCTTC. This chain links TRBV4-3 with TRBJ2-1; D not resolved. The CDR3 extends over 16 amino acids. The V gene's germline CDR1 is LGHNA and CDR2 YSLEER. V was pared by 3 bases and J by 6 bases, with 18 bases between.

The chain combines TRBV10-3 with TRBJ2-2, with 7 bases identical to TRBD1. V dropped 6 bases and J dropped 6; count of bases not matched to a gene: 4. This CDR3 region has 13 residues. Germline-derived CDR1 and CDR2 are ENHRY and SYGVKD. For the CDR3, the DNA is TGTGCCATCAGGGGGGACAGCCCCGGGGAGCTGTTTTTT. It codes for CAIRGDSPGELFF.

The chain is built from TRBV7-2 and TRBJ1-6; perhaps TRBD1 as D (6 bases). The ends were cut back, 1 base at V and 9 bases at J, with 16 bases in the middle. Germline V CDR1 and CDR2: SGHTA, FQGNSA. The CDR3 loop spans 16 amino acids. The CDR3 here is CASSLGVRGSGSPLHF. The CDR3 DNA follows: TGTGCCAGCAGCTTAGGGGTCAGGGGTAGCGGTTCACCCCTCCACTTT.

The gene calls are TRBV28 and TRBJ2-7, with a possible D match to TRBD1 (5 bases). This CDR3 comprises 14 residues. V lost 3 bases, J lost 3 bases, and 12 bases lay in between. Germline CDR1 reads MDHEN; CDR2 reads SYDVKM. Here the CDR3 reads CASSFPRDSYEQYF. The CDR3 DNA reads as TGTGCCAGCAGTTTCCCCCGCGACAGCTACGAGCAGTACTTC. Drawing the rest from reference TRBV28 and TRBJ2-7, the complete variable domain is DVKVTQSSRYLVKRTGEKVFLECVQDMDHENMFWYRQDPGLGLRLIYFSYDVKMKEKGDIPEGYSVSREKKERFSLILESASTNQTSMYLCASSFPRDSYEQYFGPGTRLTVT.

The chain carries TRBV7-6 and TRBJ1-5; D unresolved. Germline CDR1 reads SGHVS; CDR2 reads FNYEAQ. V lost 1 base and J lost 0, with 13 bases in between. There are 17 residues in the CDR3. The CDR3 protein is CASSLGRFVGSNQPQHF. As DNA, the CDR3 is TGTGCCAGCAGCTTAGGACGATTCGTTGGTAGCAATCAGCCCCAGCATTTT.

The V and J genes are TRBV6-1 and TRBJ1-1; TRBD1 matches 7 bases. CDR3 length equals 14 residues. Germline trimming cut 8 bases from V and 1 base from J; bases unmatched to any gene: 7. Germline V gene sequence: CDR1 MNHNS, CDR2 SASEGT. CDR3 amino acids: CASRRDRTNTEAFF. The CDR3 region has the DNA TGTGCCAGCCGCCGGGACAGAACGAACACTGAAGCTTTCTTT.

This clonotype was recorded many times. The chain couples TRBV7-8 to TRBJ1-2; no firm D call. The CDR3 is made up of 17 amino acids. The V end was cut by 6 bases, the J end by 6 bases, with 26 bases between. Germline V lookup: CDR1 SGHVS, CDR2 FQNEAQ. The CDR3 protein is CASSWGTLLAPGDGYTF. CDR3 sequence (DNA): TGTGCCAGCAGTTGGGGTACTCTCTTAGCTCCGGGCGATGGCTACACCTTC.

This chain links TRBV7-2 with TRBJ1-2; D may be TRBD1 (5 bases). The germline gives CDR1 SGHTA, CDR2 FQGNSA. V lost 5 bases and J 8 bases, leaving 24 bases between the germline ends. There are 16 residues in the CDR3. CDR3 nucleotide sequence: TGTGCCAGCAGCCCAAAAGGGGTGACGAACACTCTGGGCTACACCTTC. The encoded protein is CASSPKGVTNTLGYTF.

This clonotype appeared a few times. The chain employs TRBV7-2 and TRBJ1-5, with D unresolved. The germline V gene encodes CDR1 SGHTA and CDR2 FQGNSA. V gave up 5 bases and J gave up 8 bases, with 10 bases separating them. The CDR3 has 12 residues. Written as DNA, the CDR3 is TGTGCCAGCAGCCTCGGGAGGGAGCCCCAGCATTTT. Amino acids: CASSLGREPQHF.

V and J are TRBV7-6 and TRBJ2-2; 16 positions agree with TRBD2. The germline V gene has CDR1 SGHVS and CDR2 FNYEAQ. This CDR3 spans 19 amino acids. Unmatched junction bases numbered 13, after V lost 5 bases and J lost 7 bases. In nucleotides, the CDR3 is TGTGCCAGCAGCCCCGGGACTAGCGGGAGGGCCCCCGCCAGCGGGGAGCTGTTTTTT. This sequence encodes CASSPGTSGRAPASGELFF.

The rearrangement links TRBV20-1 to TRBJ1-1, with D unclear. From germline, CDR1 is DFQATT and CDR2 SNEGSKA (reference sequence). The V end lost 0 bases, the J end lost 7 bases, and 15 bases lay between the germline ends. The CDR3 length is 14 residues. The CDR3 region has the DNA TGCAGTGCTAGAGATGTGTTTAGCCGGAGTGAAGCTTTCTTT. Amino acids: CSARDVFSRSEAFF.

This clonotype was picked up a small number of times. This sequence joins TRBV7-2 and TRBJ1-5; D ambiguous. V lost 7 bases and J lost 0, with 19 bases in between. CDR3 length: 17 residues. Germline V lookup: CDR1 SGHTA, CDR2 FQGNSA. The CDR3 reads CASTPLAEPYSNQPQHF. For the CDR3, the DNA is TGTGCCAGCACCCCTTTAGCAGAGCCTTATAGCAATCAGCCCCAGCATTTT.

This chain links TRBV12-3 or TRBV12-4 with TRBJ2-5; 9 bases match TRBD1. The CDR3 sequence is 14 residues long. Trimming at V came to 6 bases and at J to 5 bases, leaving 7 bases not matched to a gene. CDR3 sequence: CASSWDGQGETQYF. The CDR3 DNA follows: TGTGCCAGCAGCTGGGACGGACAGGGGGAGACCCAGTACTTC.

The chain carries TRBV11-2 and TRBJ1-1, with TRBD1 matching 7 bases. Trimming removed 4 bases from V and 8 bases from J; junction bases left unmatched: 7. Per germline, CDR1 SGHAT and CDR2 FQNNGV. This CDR3 spans 13 amino acids. CDR3 nucleotide sequence: TGTGCCAGCAGCTCGCCCGGGACAGACGAAGCTTTCTTT. Translation: CASSSPGTDEAFF.

The chain has TRBV5-5 and TRBJ2-7; 7 bases are a match to TRBD1. CDR1 is SGHKS and CDR2 is YYEKEE in the germline V gene (reference sequence). Germline trimming cut 2 bases from V and 3 bases from J; bases unmatched to any gene: 2. The CDR3 totals 13 residues. DNA for the CDR3: TGTGCCAGCAGCTTCGGGACAGTCTACGAGCAGTACTTC. This gives the protein CASSFGTVYEQYF.

This clonotype turned up a few times. The rearrangement joins TRBV19 to TRBJ2-1, with D perhaps TRBD2 (5 bases). The V end lost 10 bases, the J end lost 6 bases, and 10 bases lay between the germline ends. Germline V lookup: CDR1 LNHDA, CDR2 SQIVND (reference sequence). The length of the CDR3 is 11 residues. The CDR3 bases are TGTGCCACCAAGGCGGGCAATGAGCAGTTCTTC. Translation: CATKAGNEQFF. Full variable domain (rest looked up from reference TRBV19 and TRBJ2-1): DGGITQSPKYLFRKEGQNVTLSCEQNLNHDAMYWYRQDPGQGLRLIYYSQIVNDFQKGDIAEGYSVSREKKESFPLTVTSAQKNPTAFYLCATKAGNEQFFGPGTRLTVL.

This clonotype was observed a handful of times. V gene TRBV6-1 combines with J gene TRBJ2-1; D is undetermined. The CDR3 loop spans 14 amino acids. Germline CDR1 and CDR2: MNHNS and SASEGT. The V end was cut by 8 bases, the J end by 4 bases, with 15 bases between. The CDR3 bases are TGTGCCAGCGAGACCGGGTTACTATACAATGAGCAGTTCTTC. Its protein product is CASETGLLYNEQFF.

This clonotype was counted only a few times. The V and J genes are TRBV7-8 and TRBJ2-7; 7 bases are shared with TRBD1. Trimming at V came to 8 bases and at J to 3 bases, leaving 7 bases not matched to a gene. Germline loops: CDR1 SGHVS, CDR2 FQNEAQ. The CDR3 is 13 residues long. The CDR3 DNA sequence: TGTGCCAGCGGGGGACAGACCCTCTACGAGCAGTACTTC. It translates to CASGGQTLYEQYF.

The chain links TRBV6-1 to TRBJ2-7, with D perhaps TRBD2 (6 bases). The CDR3 contains 15 residues. Between the trimmed V and J ends, which lost 1 base and 2 bases, there was a span of 12 bases. Germline V lookup: CDR1 MNHNS, CDR2 SASEGT. CDR3 in DNA: TGTGCCAGCAGTGAAGGAGGCGGGGTGACCTACGAGCAGTACTTC. It specifies CASSEGGGVTYEQYF.

The chain uses TRBV5-6 and TRBJ2-7; unclear D gene. Looked up from germline, CDR1 is SGHDT and CDR2 is YYEEEE. The CDR3 is made up of 14 amino acids. The V end was cut by 5 bases, the J end by 0 bases, with 12 bases between. CDR3 region: CASSYPDVSYEQYF. The CDR3 nucleotides are TGTGCCAGCAGTTATCCGGACGTCTCCTACGAGCAGTACTTC. Full variable domain (rest looked up from reference TRBV5-6 and TRBJ2-7): DAGVTQSPTHLIKTRGQQVTLRCSPKSGHDTVSWYQQALGQGPQFIFQYYEEEERQRGNFPDRFSGHQFPNYSSELNVNALLLGDSALYLCASSYPDVSYEQYFGPGTRLTVT.

This CDR3 reads CASSSYRGNSGYTF. CDR3 DNA sequence: TGTGCCAGCAGCTCCTACAGGGGCAACTCGGGCTACACCTTC. This chain connects TRBV7-6 to TRBJ1-2, with 7 bases matching TRBD1. The CDR3 is 14 amino acids. Germline V gene data show CDR1 as SGHVS and CDR2 as FNYEAQ. Trimming at V came to 4 bases and at J to 8 bases, leaving 10 bases not matched to a gene.

The J gene is TRBJ2-1, the V gene TRBV7-2; the D gene is possibly TRBD2 (5 bases). The CDR3 is made up of 13 amino acids. Trimming removed 5 bases from V and 8 bases from J, with 13 bases in between. The germline CDR1 and CDR2 sequences are SGHTA and FQGNSA. CDR3 in DNA: TGTGCCAGCAGCCCCCTGGACTGGTATGAGCAGTTCTTC. Translation gives CASSPLDWYEQFF. The complete variable domain, with remaining parts taken from reference TRBV7-2 and TRBJ2-1, reads GAGVSQSPSNKVTEKGKDVELRCDPISGHTALYWYRQSLGQGLEFLIYFQGNSAPDKSGLPSDRFSAERTGGSVSTLTIQRTQQEDSAVYLCASSPLDWYEQFFGPGTRLTVL.

The chain carries TRBV28 and TRBJ1-3; D is perhaps TRBD1 (5 bases). Per germline, CDR1 MDHEN and CDR2 SYDVKM. This CDR3 has 15 amino acids. The germline V and J ends were trimmed by 8 bases and 4 bases, with 18 bases remaining between them. The CDR3 DNA follows: TGTGCCAGCGCCCCCGTGGGCAGGGAAGGAAACACCATATATTTT. This codes for CASAPVGREGNTIYF.

This clonotype was seen only once. The J gene is TRBJ1-2, the V gene TRBV10-1; 7 bases line up with TRBD1. Germline CDR1 is WNHNN and CDR2 is SYGVQD (reference sequence). The CDR3 contains 14 residues. V trimming: 5 bases; J trimming: 2 bases; junction bases outside the gene matches: 5. The CDR3 loop reads CASSPGQINYGYTF. The CDR3 nucleotides read TGCGCCAGCAGTCCGGGACAGATAAACTATGGCTACACCTTC.

This rearrangement joins TRBV12-3 or TRBV12-4 to TRBJ2-7; D is ambiguous. V was trimmed by 6 bases and J by 2 bases, leaving 11 bases between them. The CDR3 extends over 13 amino acids. The CDR3 nucleotides read TGTGCCAGCAGCCCTTCGTCCACCTACGAGCAGTACTTC. This sequence encodes CASSPSSTYEQYF.

The V and J genes are TRBV19 and TRBJ1-1; D perhaps matches TRBD1 (6 bases). Germline V lookup: CDR1 LNHDA, CDR2 SQIVND (reference sequence). The CDR3 runs 15 residues. Deletions cut 3 bases from V and 0 bases from J, with 11 bases between. The DNA for the CDR3 is TGTGCCAGTAGTATGACGGGGGGCATGAACACTGAAGCTTTCTTT. Translating it yields CASSMTGGMNTEAFF. The variable domain in full, completed from reference TRBV19 and TRBJ1-1, reads DGGITQSPKYLFRKEGQNVTLSCEQNLNHDAMYWYRQDPGQGLRLIYYSQIVNDFQKGDIAEGYSVSREKKESFPLTVTSAQKNPTAFYLCASSMTGGMNTEAFFGQGTRLTVV.